A selection of T cell receptor beta chains follows, all from one sample in a study of shared clonotypes between healthy human individuals. Libraries were prepared by immunoSEQ multiplex PCR; TCRdb keeps only in-frame clonotypes and omits some of them. Altogether roughly 2.5 million clones are present, over 85% being singletons, with the ten largest covering more than 0.12%. The sample consisted of naive CD4+ T cells sorted from blood. The receptors shown here come from a man aged 18-30 years in good health. Each CDR3 is given with its conserved first and last residue. A D gene is named only where the DNA matches it firmly. Clone sizes are given selectively: once, few, many, or a class where the clone is expanded.

d_call clone_size j_call v_call cdr3_aa cdr3_nt
TRBD2 once TRBJ2-1 TRBV4-1 CASSQGPLRLAGALNEQFF TGCGCCAGCAGCCAGGGACCCTTAAGACTAGCGGGGGCTCTCAATGAGCAGTTCTTC
NA NA TRBJ1-5 TRBV11-2 CASRSGGNQPQHF TGTGCCAGCAGGTCAGGAGGCAATCAGCCCCAGCATTTT
NA once TRBJ1-2 TRBV15 CATSTAFNYGYTF TGTGCCACCAGCACGGCCTTTAACTATGGCTACACCTTC
NA NA TRBJ1-5 TRBV7-6 CASSLTGGFQPQHF TGTGCCAGCAGCTTAACGGGTGGGTTCCAGCCCCAGCATTTT
TRBD1 NA TRBJ2-7 TRBV19 CASRDRVNEQYF TGTGCCAGTAGGGACAGGGTCAACGAGCAGTACTTC
NA NA TRBJ1-2 TRBV7-2 CASSHITLGAGSRDYTF TGTGCCAGCAGCCATATTACACTGGGGGCTGGATCGAGAGACTACACCTTC
NA NA TRBJ1-1 TRBV7-2 CASSLTGIGTEAFF TGTGCCAGCAGCTTAACAGGGATAGGCACTGAAGCTTTCTTT
NA NA TRBJ1-6 TRBV4-1 CASSPVGGQIRALHF TGCGCCAGCAGCCCCGTGGGGGGCCAAATTCGGGCCCTCCACTTT
TRBD2 NA TRBJ2-5 TRBV5-1 CASSLASGTTQETQYF TGCGCCAGCAGCTTGGCAAGCGGGACTACTCAAGAGACCCAGTACTTC
TRBD1 NA TRBJ1-2 TRBV9 CASSPDHRGTYSDGYTF TGTGCCAGCAGCCCAGACCACAGGGGGACCTACTCTGATGGCTACACCTTC
NA NA TRBJ1-1 TRBV6-1 CASSERGAAFF TGTGCCAGCAGTGAACGAGGGGCCGCTTTCTTT
NA NA TRBJ2-7 TRBV19 CASSIVDSYEQYF TGTGCCAGTAGTATCGTTGATTCCTACGAGCAGTACTTC
NA NA TRBJ2-2 TRBV19 CASTPRRNTGELFF TGTGCCAGCACCCCTAGGAGAAACACCGGGGAGCTGTTTTTT
NA NA TRBJ2-7 TRBV10-2 CASSPDSTYEQYF TGCGCCAGCAGTCCAGACAGCACCTACGAGCAGTACTTC
NA NA TRBJ2-7 TRBV7-7 CASSLTAISYEQYF TGTGCTAGCAGCTTGACAGCTATCTCCTACGAGCAGTACTTC
NA NA TRBJ1-3 TRBV6-6 CASSYLGRGSGNTIYF TGTGCCAGCAGTTACTTAGGCAGGGGCTCTGGAAACACCATATATTTT
NA NA TRBJ1-5 TRBV19 CASSILAVSNQPQHF TGTGCCAGTAGTATCCTAGCAGTTAGCAATCAGCCCCAGCATTTT
NA NA TRBJ2-3 TRBV10-3 CAISESGYYF TGTGCCATCAGTGAGTCGGGGTATTATTTT
NA NA TRBJ1-6 TRBV21-1 CASNSRDREESYNSPLHF TGTGCCAGCAACTCACGGGACAGGGAAGAATCCTATAATTCACCCCTCCACTTT
NA NA TRBJ2-1 TRBV7-2 CASSPVGVRYNEQFF TGTGCCAGCAGCCCCGTTGGGGTTCGCTACAATGAGCAGTTCTTC
NA NA TRBJ2-1 TRBV15 CATSRDLPENNEQFF TGTGCCACCAGCAGAGATCTCCCAGAGAACAATGAGCAGTTCTTC
TRBD2 NA TRBJ2-7 TRBV5-1 CASSLDAGGNSDEQYF TGCGCCAGCAGCTTGGACGCGGGGGGGAATAGCGACGAGCAGTACTTC
NA few TRBJ1-1 TRBV30 CAWSPGNTEAFF TGTGCCTGGAGCCCTGGGAACACTGAAGCTTTCTTT
TRBD2 NA TRBJ2-1 TRBV9 CASSSIAGSYNEQFF TGTGCCAGCAGTTCCATAGCGGGGTCCTACAATGAGCAGTTCTTC
TRBD2 NA TRBJ2-5 TRBV11-1 CASSKLAGGETQYF TGTGCCAGCAGCAAACTAGCGGGGGGGGAGACCCAGTACTTC
TRBD2 NA TRBJ2-7 TRBV7-2 CASSLGSGGLRQYF TGTGCCAGCAGCTTGGGGAGCGGGGGACTCCGGCAGTACTTC
NA NA TRBJ1-4 TRBV30 CAWSASLQLRNEKLFF TGTGCCTGGAGTGCATCCCTACAGCTACGTAATGAAAAACTGTTTTTT
TRBD2 NA TRBJ2-1 TRBV6-5 CASSYGGTSESEQFF TGTGCCAGCAGTTATGGTGGGACTAGCGAGAGTGAGCAGTTCTTC
TRBD2 NA TRBJ2-5 TRBV27 CASRRTSGRSPRETQYF TGTGCCAGCAGGAGGACTAGCGGTCGTAGCCCCAGGGAGACCCAGTACTTC
NA NA TRBJ2-5 TRBV6-5 CASFPAGQETQYF TGTGCCAGCTTCCCCGCAGGCCAAGAGACCCAGTACTTC
NA NA TRBJ1-1 TRBV29-1 CSSTGRIANTEAFF TGCAGCTCGACAGGCCGTATAGCGAACACTGAAGCTTTCTTT
NA NA TRBJ2-2 TRBV28 CASSFRNTGELFF TGTGCCAGCAGTTTTCGGAACACCGGGGAGCTGTTTTTT
NA NA TRBJ1-3 TRBV10-3 CAISDSSSGNTIYF TGTGCCATCAGTGACAGCTCCTCTGGAAACACCATATATTTT
TRBD2 NA TRBJ2-1 TRBV4-1 CASSRLAGLYNEQFF TGCGCCAGCAGCCGATTAGCGGGGCTCTACAATGAGCAGTTCTTC
NA NA TRBJ2-7 TRBV25-1 CASSESGTYEQYF TGTGCCAGCAGTGAATCAGGGACCTACGAGCAGTACTTC
NA NA TRBJ1-5 TRBV19 CASSPGPPPSEPQHF TGTGCCAGTAGTCCGGGACCGCCACCCTCGGAGCCCCAGCATTTT
TRBD2 NA TRBJ2-3 TRBV2 CASSEMRGGKDTQYF TGTGCCAGCAGTGAAATGCGGGGGGGCAAAGATACGCAGTATTTT
NA NA TRBJ2-2 TRBV14 CASSHLYPRQPNTGELFF TGTGCCAGCAGCCACCTTTATCCCCGGCAGCCGAACACCGGGGAGCTGTTTTTT
NA once TRBJ2-3 TRBV7-3 CASSLNVGTDTQYF TGTGCCAGCAGCTTAAATGTGGGGACAGATACGCAGTATTTT
TRBD2 NA TRBJ2-5 TRBV5-4 CASSLLGEGLQTQYF TGTGCCAGCAGCCTTTTGGGGGAGGGCCTTCAGACCCAGTACTTC
TRBD1 NA TRBJ1-5 TRBV6-1 CASSWDRASNQPQHF TGTGCCAGCAGCTGGGACAGGGCAAGCAATCAGCCCCAGCATTTT
NA NA TRBJ2-1 TRBV27 CASSSGGSYNEQFF TGTGCCAGCAGTTCAGGTGGCTCCTACAATGAGCAGTTCTTC
TRBD2 NA TRBJ2-5 TRBV5-1 CASSLGLAETQYF TGCGCCAGCAGCTTGGGACTAGCGGAGACCCAGTACTTC
NA NA TRBJ1-4 TRBV5-8 CASSLGQGANEKLFF TGTGCCAGCAGCTTGGGTCAGGGAGCTAATGAAAAACTGTTTTTT
TRBD1 NA TRBJ1-2 TRBV6-1 CASSPDRAYGYTF TGTGCCAGCAGCCCTGACAGGGCCTATGGCTACACCTTC
NA NA TRBJ1-1 TRBV6-5 CASSKPGQMNTEAFF TGTGCCAGCAGTAAACCGGGGCAGATGAACACTGAAGCTTTCTTT
NA NA TRBJ1-1 TRBV5-8 CASSLNRVGNTEAFF TGTGCCAGCAGCTTGAACAGGGTAGGGAACACTGAAGCTTTCTTT